The following is a T cell receptor beta chain sequence with its context. The antigen remains unidentified. V lost 3 bases and J 1 base, leaving 18 bases between the germline ends. CDR1 and CDR2 (germline): DFQATT, SNEGSKA (reference sequence). The CDR3 extends over 16 amino acids. This sample was included in a study of T cell repertoires in cytomegalovirus infection. Study overall: It can be stated that public TCR beta signatures indicated CMV infection as well as a matching HLA type.

General study points: Frequencies of public TCR beta families were cumulated, and this identified carriers of CMV plus the relevant HLA. HLA-C-restricted CMV-specific TCR beta clonotypes were dominant in the ex vivo response.

One entry per CDR3 protein, called by TCRdb with MiXCR from the reads. The table includes 150,000 to 200,000 distinct CDR3 sequences, 8% to 10% detected once. The V call is TRBV20-1, the J call TRBJ1-1, with D tentatively TRBD1 (6 bases). Sequencing input: PBMCs. This TCR was sampled from a human donor in good health (CMV status not recorded). Some clones in this sample may be carry-over from other donors' samples. This CDR3 is CSARDYRANWNTEAFF. The DNA of the CDR3 is TGCAGTGCTAGGGACTACAGGGCCAATTGGAACACTGAAGCTTTCTTT.